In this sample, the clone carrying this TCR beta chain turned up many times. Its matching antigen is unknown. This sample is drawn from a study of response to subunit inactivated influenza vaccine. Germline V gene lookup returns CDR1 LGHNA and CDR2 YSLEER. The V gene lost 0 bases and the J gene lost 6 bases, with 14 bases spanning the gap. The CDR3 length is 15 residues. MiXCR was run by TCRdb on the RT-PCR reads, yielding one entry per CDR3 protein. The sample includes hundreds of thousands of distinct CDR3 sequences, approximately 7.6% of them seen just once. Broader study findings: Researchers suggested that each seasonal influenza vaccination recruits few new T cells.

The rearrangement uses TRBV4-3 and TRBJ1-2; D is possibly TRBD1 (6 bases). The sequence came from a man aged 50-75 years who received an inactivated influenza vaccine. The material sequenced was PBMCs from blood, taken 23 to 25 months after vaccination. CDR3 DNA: TGCGCCAGCAGCCAAGATCTTGGGGGGCCGGATGGCTACACCTTC. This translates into CASSQDLGGPDGYTF.